A single T cell receptor (beta chain) is shown here with its context. Its antigen is currently unknown. The record originates from a study of shared clonotypes between healthy human individuals. At the level of the study: With ages of 18 to 49, the donors were a couple of women and a few men. Study results and limitations: A generally larger estimated richness was seen in naive subsets than in memory subsets. The study sampled only blood, and tissue repertoires likely differ.

Per the germline V gene, CDR1 is LGHNA and CDR2 is YSLEER. V lost 4 bases and J lost 1, with 11 bases in between. CDR3 length: 14 residues. Using immunoSEQ multiplex PCR, the repertoire was profiled, and TCRdb retains in-frame clones only, with some absent. The sample includes millions of clones, roughly 95% of them seen just once. The receptor's source is a man aged 18 to 30 in good health. This chain links TRBV4-3 with TRBJ2-7; D is unresolved. The material sequenced was naive CD4+ T cells sorted from blood. Subset described: CD45RA+ positively selected. The CDR3 loop is CASSPGRVSYEQYF. CDR3 DNA: TGCGCCAGCAGCCCTGGACGGGTTTCCTACGAGCAGTACTTC.